These T cell receptor beta chains were read from a single sample in a study of metastatic and nonmetastatic thyroid tumors. MiXCR re-clonotyped the PCR reads for TCRdb. The table includes roughly 25,000 clones, about 15% detected once. The sample taken for sequencing was blood. These receptors came from a female donor with papillary thyroid cancer or a benign thyroid nodule (not recorded which). Some clones in this sample may be carry-over from other donors' samples. Both conserved end residues are part of each CDR3. D genes are given only for firm matches. A clone size is listed for some rows: how often the clone was seen (once, few, many), or a class if it is expanded.

cdr3_aa: CASSEGIQETQYF; cdr3_nt: TGTGCCAGCAGTGAGGGTATCCAAGAGACCCAGTACTTC; v_call: TRBV2; d_call: NA; clone_size: many; j_call: TRBJ2-5
cdr3_aa: CASRPTGAYTGELFF; cdr3_nt: TGTGCCAGCAGACCCACAGGGGCCTACACCGGGGAGCTGTTTTTT; v_call: TRBV27; d_call: TRBD1; clone_size: many; j_call: TRBJ2-2
cdr3_aa: CASRKAGTPSVGNTIYF; cdr3_nt: TGTGCCAGTAGAAAGGCCGGGACACCATCCGTTGGAAACACCATATATTTT; v_call: TRBV19; d_call: NA; clone_size: many; j_call: TRBJ1-3
cdr3_aa: CASSLGKYNEQFF; cdr3_nt: TGTGCCAGCAGCTTGGGGAAATACAATGAGCAGTTCTTC; v_call: TRBV7-2; d_call: NA; clone_size: many; j_call: TRBJ2-1
cdr3_aa: CASSITPGQYQPQHF; cdr3_nt: TGTGCCAGTAGTATAACCCCGGGACAGTATCAGCCCCAGCATTTT; v_call: TRBV19; d_call: TRBD1; clone_size: few; j_call: TRBJ1-5
cdr3_aa: CATLKLGDYEQYF; cdr3_nt: TGTGCCACCCTTAAACTAGGGGACTACGAGCAGTACTTC; v_call: TRBV24-1; d_call: NA; clone_size: many; j_call: TRBJ2-7
cdr3_aa: CASSRFGGEEAFF; cdr3_nt: TGTGCCAGCAGCAGATTTGGGGGGGAAGAAGCTTTCTTT; v_call: TRBV6-4; d_call: NA; clone_size: NA; j_call: TRBJ1-1
cdr3_aa: CASSYLGAYTDTQYF; cdr3_nt: TGTGCCAGCAGTTATCTGGGGGCTTACACAGATACGCAGTATTTT; v_call: TRBV6-6; d_call: NA; clone_size: many; j_call: TRBJ2-3
cdr3_aa: CASSYGGPSYEQYF; cdr3_nt: TGTGCCAGCAGTTACGGGGGGCCCTCCTACGAGCAGTACTTC; v_call: TRBV12-3/TRBV12-4; d_call: NA; clone_size: NA; j_call: TRBJ2-7
cdr3_aa: CASSFVAGGPGEQYF; cdr3_nt: TGTGCCAGCAGTTTTGTAGCGGGAGGCCCTGGAGAGCAGTACTTC; v_call: TRBV28; d_call: TRBD2; clone_size: many; j_call: TRBJ2-7
cdr3_aa: CASSMGPNTGELFF; cdr3_nt: TGTGCCAGTAGTATGGGTCCGAACACCGGGGAGCTGTTTTTT; v_call: TRBV19; d_call: NA; clone_size: many; j_call: TRBJ2-2
cdr3_aa: CASSPAGSGAAYNEQFF; cdr3_nt: TGTGCCAGCAGCCCGGCCGGGAGCGGAGCTGCCTACAATGAGCAGTTCTTC; v_call: TRBV7-3; d_call: NA; clone_size: many; j_call: TRBJ2-1
cdr3_aa: CASRTSRYSHNNEQFF; cdr3_nt: TGTGCCAGCAGAACTAGCCGGTACTCCCATAACAATGAGCAGTTCTTC; v_call: TRBV28; d_call: NA; clone_size: few; j_call: TRBJ2-1
cdr3_aa: CASSRLAGGQDTQYF; cdr3_nt: TGTGCCAGCAGCCGACTAGCGGGAGGGCAAGATACGCAGTATTTT; v_call: TRBV9; d_call: TRBD2; clone_size: many; j_call: TRBJ2-3
cdr3_aa: CASSLPVGTQYF; cdr3_nt: TGCGCCAGCAGCCTTCCGGTTGGTACGCAGTATTTT; v_call: TRBV4-1; d_call: NA; clone_size: medium-sized; j_call: TRBJ2-3